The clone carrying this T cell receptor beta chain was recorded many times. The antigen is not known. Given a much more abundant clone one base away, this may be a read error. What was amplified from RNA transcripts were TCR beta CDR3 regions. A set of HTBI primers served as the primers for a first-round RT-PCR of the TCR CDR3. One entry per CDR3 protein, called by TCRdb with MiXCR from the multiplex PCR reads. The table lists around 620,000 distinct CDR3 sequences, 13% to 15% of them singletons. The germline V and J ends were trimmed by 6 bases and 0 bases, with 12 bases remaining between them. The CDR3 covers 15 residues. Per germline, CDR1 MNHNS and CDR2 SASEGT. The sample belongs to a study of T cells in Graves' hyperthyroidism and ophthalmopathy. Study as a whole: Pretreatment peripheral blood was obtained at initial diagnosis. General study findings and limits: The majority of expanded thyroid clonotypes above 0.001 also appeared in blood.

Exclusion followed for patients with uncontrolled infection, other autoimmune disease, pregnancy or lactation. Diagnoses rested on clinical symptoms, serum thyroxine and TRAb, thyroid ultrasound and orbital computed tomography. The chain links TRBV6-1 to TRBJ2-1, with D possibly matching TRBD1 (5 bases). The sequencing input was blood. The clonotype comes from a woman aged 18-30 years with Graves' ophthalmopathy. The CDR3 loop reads CASRETASSYNEQFF. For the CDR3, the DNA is TGTGCCAGCAGAGAGACAGCGAGCTCCTACAATGAGCAGTTCTTC.